The sequence of this T cell receptor (beta chain) was determined in a study of cytomegalovirus exposure and HLA in healthy donors. Study-level results: Overall, around 150 TCR beta chains were annotated as cytomegalovirus-associated. Published work reported that the classifier diagnosed cytomegalovirus status with high specificity and sensitivity. Three chains linked to CMV were shown in vitro to be specific for CMV antigens.

Looked up from germline, CDR1 is SGHNT and CDR2 is YYREEE (reference sequence). Trimming pared 4 bases from V and 5 bases from J, leaving 21 bases between. The CDR3 covers 16 residues. Donors were drawn from the approximately 110-subject validation cohort, separate from the roughly 610-subject first cohort. Measured with immunoSEQ multiplex PCR; TCRdb has only the in-frame clones, and not every one. The data hold some 120,000 clones, with almost 90% observed a single time. Details on this clone: As yet, its antigen is unknown.

This chain connects TRBV5-4 to TRBJ2-5; D possibly corresponds to TRBD1 (6 bases). The source is a man aged 25 to 40 in good health and CMV-seronegative. The sequencing sample was made of PBMCs. The CDR3 DNA sequence: TGTGCCAGCAGCGGGGGCTCTGATGCGAACTGGGAGACCCAGTACTTC. It is translated as CASSGGSDANWETQYF.